Below, 26 T cell receptor beta chains from the same sample are listed, as sequenced in a study of blood T cell repertoires in COVID-19. The repertoire was sequenced with immunoSEQ multiplex PCR; TCRdb's copy has only in-frame clones and lacks some. Of 310,000 or so clones listed, around nine tenths are singletons. Sequencing used PBMCs or T cells enriched from blood (not recorded which). The source of these receptors is a woman aged 40 to 50 who had recovered from COVID-19.

This clone was found a few times. This chain links TRBV19 with TRBJ2-1, with 7 bases aligning to TRBD2. Germline CDR1 is LNHDA and CDR2 is SQIVND (reference sequence). The junction had 7 bases not matched to a gene; V was cut back by 5 bases and J by 0 bases. The CDR3 runs to 16 residues. The CDR3 coding sequence is TGTGCCAGTAGTTCCTCCGGGGGGAGCTCCTACAATGAGCAGTTCTTC. It encodes CASSSSGGSSYNEQFF.

The rearrangement links TRBV5-1 to TRBJ2-5, with a tentative D call TRBD2 (5 bases). Deletions cut 6 bases from V and 1 base from J, with 10 bases between. This CDR3 region has 13 residues. CDR1 and CDR2 from the germline V gene are SGHRS and YFSETQ. The CDR3, as DNA: TGCGCCAGCAAGTATGCGGGCCAAGAGACCCAGTACTTC. Translation gives CASKYAGQETQYF.

This chain links TRBV24-1 with TRBJ2-2, with 8 bases aligning to TRBD2. Germline lookup yields CDR1 KGHDR and CDR2 SFDVKD. The V and J ends lost 2 bases and 5 bases, in that order; junction bases with no gene match: 9. This CDR3 is built from 17 residues. The CDR3 nucleotides read TGTGCCACCAGTGATTCGAGCGGGGGCAGAGGAACCGGGGAGCTGTTTTTT. Its protein product is CATSDSSGGRGTGELFF.

This clone was detected once. The J gene is TRBJ2-1, the V gene TRBV11-2; 9 positions agree with TRBD2. The germline CDR1 and CDR2 sequences are SGHAT and FQNNGV. V shed 0 bases and J 8 bases; nucleotides not matched to a gene: 11. The CDR3 has 17 amino acids. Here the CDR3 reads CASSLDPGAGGNDEQFF. The CDR3 DNA is TGTGCCAGCAGCTTAGATCCTGGAGCGGGAGGTAACGATGAGCAGTTCTTC.

V usage is TRBV6-5 and J usage is TRBJ2-7; 11 bases are a match to TRBD1. V was clipped by 3 bases and J by 1 base; unmatched bases: 5. There are 16 residues in the CDR3. Germline CDR1 MNHEY, CDR2 SVGAGI. Here the CDR3 DNA reads TGTGCCAGCAGTTATTTGGGACAGGGGGGATCCTACGAGCAGTACTTC. Translation gives CASSYLGQGGSYEQYF.

V and J are TRBV19 and TRBJ1-1, with D perhaps matching TRBD1 (6 bases). Germline values: CDR1 LNHDA, CDR2 SQIVND (reference sequence). V was cut by 5 bases and J by 5 bases, with 15 bases left in between. This CDR3 has 14 residues. The CDR3 loop reads CASSPGGGWTEAFF. The CDR3 coding sequence is TGTGCCAGTAGTCCGGGAGGGGGTTGGACTGAAGCTTTCTTT.

The chain combines TRBV7-2 with TRBJ2-7; 7 bases fit TRBD2. V gave up 2 bases and J gave up 7 bases; unmatched junction bases: 8. Germline V gene lookup returns CDR1 SGHTA and CDR2 FQGNSA. The CDR3 is 14 amino acids. This CDR3 is CASSLRNQGGEQYF. The CDR3 DNA sequence: TGTGCCAGCAGCTTACGTAACCAGGGAGGGGAGCAGTACTTC.

V gene TRBV3-1 (or the pseudogene TRBV3-2) combines with J gene TRBJ2-1, with 7 bases matching TRBD2. J gave up 8 bases and V 0 bases, and 7 bases lay outside the gene matches. Germline assignment: CDR1 LGHDT and CDR2 YNNKEL (reference sequence). This CDR3 is built from 15 residues. CDR3 sequence: CASSQDGGRSDEQFF. DNA of the CDR3: TGTGCCAGCAGCCAAGATGGCGGGAGATCGGATGAGCAGTTCTTC.

Details on this clone: Other DNA sequences in this specimen translate into the identical CDR3. The V call is TRBV7-2, the J call TRBJ2-3, with 15 bases identical to TRBD2. The CDR3 has 18 residues. V shed 3 bases, J shed 0 bases, and the junction held 4 bases outside the gene matches. Germline loops: CDR1 SGHTA, CDR2 FQGNSA. The CDR3, as DNA: TGTGCCAGCAGCTTGTGGACTAGCGGGAGGGCCAGCACAGATACGCAGTATTTT. Amino acids: CASSLWTSGRASTDTQYF.

The CDR3 sequence is CASSPNVGVNYTF. As DNA, the CDR3 is TGTGCCAGCTCCCCAAACGTCGGGGTTAACTACACCTTC. The chain employs TRBV18 and TRBJ1-2; D call uncertain. The CDR3 has 13 residues. Per the germline V gene, CDR1 is KGHSH and CDR2 is LQKENI. Trimming removed 6 bases from V and 10 bases from J, with 18 bases in between.

The chain carries TRBV7-6 and TRBJ1-3; D unresolved. The CDR3 is 16 amino acids. The germline CDR1 and CDR2 sequences are SGHVS and FNYEAQ. V lost 2 bases and J lost 4, with 15 bases in between. The CDR3 spells CASSLSPDGGGNTIYF. In DNA form, the CDR3 reads TGTGCCAGCAGCTTAAGCCCGGACGGAGGAGGAAACACCATATATTTT.

The chain combines TRBV2 with TRBJ2-3; possible D gene TRBD2, 6 bases. Germline V gives CDR1 SNHLY, CDR2 FYNNEI. The CDR3 is made up of 15 amino acids. V was clipped by 8 bases and J by 0 bases, with 15 bases between them. Here the CDR3 DNA reads TGTGCCAGCCGTGCCGCGGGGATCAGCACAGATACGCAGTATTTT. Amino acid sequence: CASRAAGISTDTQYF.

The V and J genes are TRBV4-1 and TRBJ1-1; 8 nucleotides align to TRBD1. CDR3 length equals 17 residues. From germline, CDR1 is MGHRA and CDR2 YSYEKL. V was clipped by 3 bases and J by 0 bases; unmatched bases: 9. The CDR3 DNA reads as TGCGCCAGCAGCCACCAAAGACGGACAGGGTTGAACACTGAAGCTTTCTTT. Its protein is CASSHQRRTGLNTEAFF.

The chain carries TRBV6-1 and TRBJ2-1; 10 bases fit TRBD2. V lost 4 bases and J lost 3; bases outside the gene matches: 0. Germline CDR1 and CDR2: MNHNS and SASEGT. This CDR3 is 14 amino acids long. The CDR3 nucleotides read TGTGCCAGCAGTGTAGCGGGGGGCTACAATGAGCAGTTCTTC. This translates into CASSVAGGYNEQFF.

The V and J genes are TRBV7-2 and TRBJ2-5; TRBD2 matches at 12 bases. Germline CDR1 and CDR2: SGHTA and FQGNSA. Trimming cost V 4 bases and J 2 bases; bases outside gene matches: 5. The CDR3 extends over 16 amino acids. The CDR3 nucleotides read TGTGCCAGCAGCTCCGGACTAGCGGGAACACAAGAGACCCAGTACTTC. Its translation is CASSSGLAGTQETQYF.

This clone came up once. The V and J genes are TRBV28 and TRBJ1-2; the D gene is possibly TRBD1 (6 bases). Germline CDR1 MDHEN, CDR2 SYDVKM. Trimming left V 5 bases short and J 8 bases short, with 18 bases between. The CDR3 totals 14 residues. CDR3 region: CASSATGFLWGYTF. The CDR3 DNA reads TGTGCCAGCAGTGCAACAGGGTTTCTTTGGGGCTACACCTTC.

The V and J genes are TRBV7-9 and TRBJ1-2, with D unresolved. V was shortened by 1 base and J by 4 bases, with 10 bases between the two germline ends. The germline V gene has CDR1 SEHNR and CDR2 FQNEAQ (reference sequence). This CDR3 comprises 14 residues. The DNA of the CDR3 is TGTGCCAGCAGCTTAGGAGGGCATAGCTATGGCTACACCTTC. It codes for CASSLGGHSYGYTF.

The rearrangement joins TRBV28 to TRBJ2-1, with 8 bases matching TRBD2. The CDR3 extends over 15 amino acids. Germline-derived CDR1 and CDR2 are MDHEN and SYDVKM. J lost 3 bases, V lost 9 bases, and 10 bases had no gene match. CDR3 sequence reads: CASRVGGGNYNEQFF. The DNA for the CDR3 is TGTGCCAGTCGTGTCGGGGGGGGCAACTACAATGAGCAGTTCTTC.

This chain links TRBV30 with TRBJ2-2; tentatively, D is TRBD2 (6 bases). Germline values: CDR1 GTSNPN, CDR2 SVGIG (reference sequence). The CDR3 length is 15 residues. V lost 0 bases to trimming and J lost 5 bases, with 13 bases between them. In nucleotides, the CDR3 is TGTGCCTGGAGTGTGGGACTCTATAAAACCGGGGAGCTGTTTTTT. Amino acids: CAWSVGLYKTGELFF.

This chain connects TRBV24-1 to TRBJ2-1; 8 nucleotides line up with TRBD1. Germline CDR1 and CDR2: KGHDR and SFDVKD. This CDR3 is built from 13 residues. The V segment lost 9 bases and the J segment 6 bases; nucleotides outside the gene matches: 6. CDR3 coding DNA: TGTGCCACCGACAGGGGAAGAATCAATGAGCAGTTCTTC. Its translation is CATDRGRINEQFF.

This rearrangement joins TRBV10-3 to TRBJ2-1; 15 nucleotides line up with TRBD2. The CDR3 runs 14 residues. Germline V lookup: CDR1 ENHRY, CDR2 SYGVKD. With V trimmed by 8 bases and J by 9 bases, 5 bases remained unmatched. In nucleotides, the CDR3 is TGTGCCATCGGCGGACTAGCGGGAGGGGGTGAGCAGTTCTTC. Its protein product is CAIGGLAGGGEQFF.

The rearrangement joins TRBV14 to TRBJ2-5; D is unresolved. This CDR3 comprises 14 residues. V was cut by 2 bases and J by 2 bases, with 9 bases left in between. CDR1 SGHDN and CDR2 FVKESK come from the germline V gene. CDR3 residues: CASSQHLGQETQYF. CDR3 nucleotides: TGTGCCAGCAGCCAACACCTAGGTCAAGAGACCCAGTACTTC.

In its sample, this clone was seen once. The chain carries TRBV3-1 (or the pseudogene TRBV3-2) and TRBJ2-5, with TRBD2 identical over 7 bases. This CDR3 has 16 amino acids. The germline gives CDR1 LGHDT, CDR2 YNNKEL (reference sequence). With V trimmed by 4 bases and J by 4 bases, 12 bases remained unmatched. DNA for the CDR3: TGTGCCAGCAGCCTCCTCTCCGCGGGAGTGGCAGAGACCCAGTACTTC. Its translation is CASSLLSAGVAETQYF.

V is TRBV7-9 and J is TRBJ1-4; weak D call: TRBD1 (6 bases). V was trimmed by 3 bases and J by 5 bases, leaving 16 bases between them. CDR1 and CDR2 from the germline V gene are SEHNR and FQNEAQ (reference sequence). The CDR3 has 16 residues. CDR3 residues: CASSLNPVTGNEKLFF. The CDR3 nucleotides are TGTGCCAGCAGCTTGAATCCCGTGACAGGAAATGAAAAACTGTTTTTT.

This sequence joins TRBV9 and TRBJ2-3; TRBD2 agrees at 12 bases. V gave up 3 bases and J gave up 0 bases; unmatched junction bases: 2. CDR3 length: 16 residues. CDR1 and CDR2 from the germline V gene are SGDLS and YYNGEE. The CDR3 loop reads CASSAGLAGSTDTQYF. The CDR3 DNA is TGTGCCAGCAGCGCCGGACTAGCGGGAAGCACAGATACGCAGTATTTT.

Notes on this clone: This sample includes further DNA sequences coding for the same CDR3. The V gene is TRBV7-2, the J gene TRBJ2-1; 9 nucleotides agree with TRBD2. Trimming at V came to 1 base and at J to 7 bases, leaving 2 bases not matched to a gene. The CDR3 spans 14 residues. Per germline, CDR1 SGHTA and CDR2 FQGNSA. The CDR3 coding sequence is TGTGCCAGCAGCTTAGAACTAGCGGGTAATGAGCAGTTCTTC. It yields the protein CASSLELAGNEQFF.